The 16 T cell receptor beta chains listed next were all sequenced from one sample in a study of Graves' ophthalmopathy and Graves' hyperthyroidism. TCR beta CDR3 regions were amplified from RNA transcripts. Amplification began with first-round RT-PCR using HTBI primers, then second-round multiplex PCR was performed. From the multiplex PCR reads, TCRdb called clonotypes with MiXCR, one entry per CDR3 protein. Found here are roughly 500,000 distinct CDR3 sequences, over 13% of them singletons; the top ten hold 9.5% to 10%. The sequencing input was blood. Receptors were obtained from a woman aged 30 to 39 with Graves' ophthalmopathy.

In this sample, this clonotype turned up a few times. This chain connects TRBV20-1 to TRBJ2-7; D gene unclear. Trimming removed 0 bases at V and 2 bases at J, with 17 bases between. The germline V gene encodes CDR1 DFQATT and CDR2 SNEGSKA (reference sequence). The CDR3 covers 16 residues. DNA for the CDR3: TGCAGTGCTAGAGATCGTTTCGGCGTACGAACCTACGAGCAGTACTTC. This sequence encodes CSARDRFGVRTYEQYF.

This clonotype was counted at least ten times. The gene calls are TRBV6-5 and TRBJ1-1; D gene uncertain. Germline lookup yields CDR1 MNHEY and CDR2 SVGAGI. Trimming left V 2 bases short and J 0 bases short, with 10 bases between. The CDR3 is made up of 15 amino acids. The CDR3: CASSYPGAMNTEAFF. CDR3 DNA sequence: TGTGCCAGCAGTTACCCGGGAGCTATGAACACTGAAGCTTTCTTT.

This clonotype was seen at least ten times. This rearrangement joins TRBV7-9 to TRBJ2-5, with a tentative D call TRBD2 (6 bases). Trimming shortened V by 4 bases and J by 2 bases, and 14 bases separated the two germline ends. Per germline, CDR1 SEHNR and CDR2 FQNEAQ (reference sequence). This CDR3 has 15 amino acids. The CDR3 spells CASSSRLEGQETQYF. The DNA for the CDR3 is TGTGCCAGCAGCTCCCGACTAGAGGGGCAAGAGACCCAGTACTTC.

This clonotype was counted many times. The chain links TRBV9 to TRBJ1-2, with D possibly TRBD1 on 5 matching bases. This CDR3 contains 15 residues. The germline gives CDR1 SGDLS, CDR2 YYNGEE. The V end lost 0 bases, the J end lost 7 bases, and 16 bases lay between the germline ends. The CDR3 sequence: CASSVATLGAGGYTF. The CDR3 region has the DNA TGTGCCAGCAGCGTAGCTACTTTAGGGGCAGGTGGCTACACCTTC.

In the case of this clonotype: An end of the junction differs from the germline gene, which may be a read error. The gene calls are TRBV5-1 and TRBJ2-5; no reliable D call. This CDR3 is 15 amino acids long. The germline gives CDR1 SGHRS, CDR2 YFSETQ. The CDR3 loop is CVSSLADGTSGTQYF. Here the CDR3 DNA reads TGCGTCAGCAGCTTGGCAGACGGAACGTCAGGGACCCAGTACTTC.

This clonotype was counted many times. This sequence joins TRBV30 and TRBJ2-5, with 10 positions matching TRBD1. The CDR3 runs to 16 residues. The germline V gene has CDR1 GTSNPN and CDR2 SVGIG (reference sequence). J was trimmed by 5 bases and V by 1 base; bases with no gene match: 10. As DNA, the CDR3 is TGTGCCTGGAGTGAGGATTACGGACAGGGGGGGGAGACCCAGTACTTC. Amino acids: CAWSEDYGQGGETQYF.

The sample holds many counts of this clonotype. V usage is TRBV5-1 and J usage is TRBJ2-5; no clear D. Germline CDR1 SGHRS, CDR2 YFSETQ. The CDR3 covers 14 residues. Between the trimmed V and J ends, which lost 1 base and 5 bases, there was a span of 12 bases. This CDR3 reads CASSLRGFDETQYF. The CDR3, as DNA: TGCGCCAGCAGCTTGCGTGGGTTCGACGAGACCCAGTACTTC.

Many counts were recorded for this clonotype. The chain links TRBV12-3 or TRBV12-4 to TRBJ1-5; 9 nucleotides align to TRBD1. V was pared by 3 bases and J by 9 bases, with 9 bases of the junction left unmatched. This CDR3 is 15 amino acids long. The CDR3 region is CASSFRTGAWRPQHF. DNA for the CDR3: TGTGCCAGCAGTTTTAGGACAGGGGCGTGGAGGCCCCAGCATTTT.

Points on this clonotype: A junction boundary mismatches the germline segment, possibly from a read error. This rearrangement joins TRBV28 to TRBJ1-1, with D possibly being TRBD1 (5 bases). CDR3 length equals 14 residues. The germline CDR1 and CDR2 sequences are MDHEN and SYDVKM. CDR3 amino acids: CASSLLDMNTEAFF. CDR3 DNA sequence: TGTGCCAGCAGTTTGTTGGACATGAACACTGAAGCCTTCTTT.

This clonotype appeared many times. This chain uses TRBV6-1 with TRBJ2-2, with D hard to call. Trimming shortened V by 1 base and J by 3 bases, and 9 bases separated the two germline ends. The CDR3 is 15 amino acids. The germline V gene encodes CDR1 MNHNS and CDR2 SASEGT. CDR3 DNA: TGTGCCAGCAGTGAAGGGAGAGACCACACCGGGGAGCTGTTTTTT. Encoded protein: CASSEGRDHTGELFF.

Concerning this clonotype: The junction and the germline gene differ at one end; a read error may be behind it. The V call is TRBV5-1, the J call TRBJ2-5, with D maybe TRBD2 (6 bases). Germline values: CDR1 SGHRS, CDR2 YFSETQ. CDR3 size: 16 residues. Here the CDR3 DNA reads TGCGCCAGCAGCCTCAGGATGTCGGGAGATCGAGAGACCCAGGACTTC. It encodes CASSLRMSGDRETQDF.

There are many counts of this clonotype. The genes are TRBV28 and TRBJ1-2; D not certain. Germline lookup yields CDR1 MDHEN and CDR2 SYDVKM. The CDR3 contains 15 residues. Deletions cut 6 bases from V and 4 bases from J, with 18 bases between. CDR3 bases: TGTGCCAGCAGCCCCCTGGATCGGGGTTTCTATGGCTACACCTTC. Translation gives CASSPLDRGFYGYTF.

This clonotype has at least ten counts. This sequence joins TRBV18 and TRBJ2-7; TRBD1 or TRBD2 may be the D gene (5 bases each). Per germline, CDR1 KGHSH and CDR2 LQKENI. V shed 5 bases and J shed 5 bases, with 13 bases lying between them. The CDR3 spans 13 residues. CDR3 region: CASSLDGGDEQYF. In DNA, the CDR3 is TGTGCCAGCTCATTGGATGGGGGAGACGAGCAGTACTTC. The variable domain in full, with the rest retrieved from reference TRBV18 and TRBJ2-7, is NAGVMQNPRHLVRRRGQEARLRCSPMKGHSHVYWYRQLPEEGLKFMVYLQKENIIDESGMPKERFSAEFPKEGPSILRIQQVVRGDSAAYFCASSLDGGDEQYFGPGTRLTVT.

The V and J genes are TRBV9 and TRBJ2-2; a possible D gene is TRBD2 (5 bases). Trimming took off 2 bases at V and 5 bases at J, with 7 bases between the two ends. Germline lookup yields CDR1 SGDLS and CDR2 YYNGEE. This CDR3 is 13 amino acids long. This CDR3 is CASSVRTTGELFF. DNA of the CDR3: TGTGCCAGCAGCGTCCGGACTACCGGGGAGCTGTTTTTT. The full variable domain, rest sourced from reference TRBV9 and TRBJ2-2, is DSGVTQTPKHLITATGQRVTLRCSPRSGDLSVYWYQQSLDQGLQFLIQYYNGEERAKGNILERFSAQQFPDLHSELNLSSLELGDSALYFCASSVRTTGELFFGEGSRLTVL.

This clonotype was picked up many times. V gene TRBV7-2 combines with J gene TRBJ2-7, with TRBD2 matching 12 bases. The CDR3 contains 15 residues. CDR1 SGHTA and CDR2 FQGNSA come from the germline V gene. The V and J ends lost 3 bases and 4 bases, in that order; junction bases with no gene match: 4. CDR3 sequence: CASSFASGGAYEQYF. In DNA form, the CDR3 reads TGTGCCAGCAGCTTCGCTAGCGGGGGGGCGTACGAGCAGTACTTC.

This chain joins TRBV2 and TRBJ2-4; TRBD2 matches at 7 bases. The CDR3 runs 13 residues. With 8 bases clipped from V and 1 base from J, the junction kept 2 bases outside the gene matches. CDR1 and CDR2 from the germline V gene are SNHLY and FYNNEI. The CDR3 nucleotides read TGTGCCAGCGTGGGAGGGGCCAAAAACATTCAGTACTTC. Its protein product is CASVGGAKNIQYF.